Listed below are T cell receptor beta chains from one sample, sequenced in a study of beta chain features in type 1 diabetes. TCRdb's copy holds only in-frame clones and misses some; the assay was immunoSEQ multiplex PCR. The table has 120,000 to 150,000 clones, about 10% seen once. The sample comprised naive CD4+ T cells from blood. These receptor sequences come from a man aged 18 to 35 in good health. Each CDR3 is given with its conserved first and last residue. D genes are given only for firm matches.

d_call: NA; j_call: TRBJ1-2; v_call: TRBV6-5; cdr3_aa: CASSKSGVTNYGYTF
d_call: TRBD1; j_call: TRBJ1-2; v_call: TRBV18; cdr3_aa: CASSSQGDYGYTF
d_call: TRBD2; j_call: TRBJ2-3; v_call: TRBV11-2; cdr3_aa: CASSDARGDTDTQYF
d_call: TRBD2; j_call: TRBJ2-7; v_call: TRBV9; cdr3_aa: CASSVEGLRGNEQYF
d_call: TRBD1; j_call: TRBJ2-7; v_call: TRBV12-5; cdr3_aa: CASGHGQGRSYEQYF
d_call: NA; j_call: TRBJ2-2; v_call: TRBV15; cdr3_aa: CATSRDNEAGELFF
d_call: TRBD2; j_call: TRBJ2-2; v_call: TRBV7-6; cdr3_aa: CASRRLAMNTGELFF
d_call: NA; j_call: TRBJ2-2; v_call: TRBV27; cdr3_aa: CASSSRVDGTGELFF
d_call: TRBD2; j_call: TRBJ2-3; v_call: TRBV7-2; cdr3_aa: CASRGAGTDTQYF
d_call: TRBD1; j_call: TRBJ2-7; v_call: TRBV27; cdr3_aa: CASSIETGAEQYF
d_call: TRBD2; j_call: TRBJ2-5; v_call: TRBV6-6; cdr3_aa: CASSATSGVETQYF
d_call: NA; j_call: TRBJ1-6; v_call: TRBV7-9; cdr3_aa: CASSSDSHNSPLHF
d_call: TRBD2; j_call: TRBJ2-5; v_call: TRBV7-2; cdr3_aa: CASSLARAGGIRETQYF
d_call: TRBD1; j_call: TRBJ2-5; v_call: TRBV7-2; cdr3_aa: CASRRQTGGRETQYF
d_call: TRBD1; j_call: TRBJ2-5; v_call: TRBV5-1; cdr3_aa: CASSLAVLGDRGKETQYF
d_call: NA; j_call: TRBJ1-1; v_call: TRBV18; cdr3_aa: CASSPLVTEAFF
d_call: NA; j_call: TRBJ1-5; v_call: TRBV4-1; cdr3_aa: CASSQVGGALGQPQHF
d_call: NA; j_call: TRBJ2-7; v_call: TRBV9; cdr3_aa: CASSVDLGPPSEQYF
d_call: TRBD2; j_call: TRBJ2-2; v_call: TRBV11-2; cdr3_aa: CASRPPGLAVTGELFF
d_call: TRBD1; j_call: TRBJ2-7; v_call: TRBV7-2; cdr3_aa: CASSVDRGPYEQYF
d_call: NA; j_call: TRBJ1-6; v_call: TRBV30; cdr3_aa: CAWSGGLNSPLHF
d_call: NA; j_call: TRBJ2-2; v_call: TRBV11-2; cdr3_aa: CASSFEGRDTGELFF
d_call: NA; j_call: TRBJ2-1; v_call: TRBV25-1; cdr3_aa: CASSGQANEQFF
d_call: TRBD2; j_call: TRBJ2-4; v_call: TRBV5-4; cdr3_aa: CASRSGGAQGDIQYF
d_call: TRBD1; j_call: TRBJ2-3; v_call: TRBV4-3; cdr3_aa: CASSQTGGSDTQYF
d_call: TRBD2; j_call: TRBJ2-1; v_call: TRBV6-6; cdr3_aa: CATTGAGGKGNEQFF
d_call: TRBD1; j_call: TRBJ2-7; v_call: TRBV29-1; cdr3_aa: CSVRDRGYEQYF
d_call: TRBD1; j_call: TRBJ1-5; v_call: TRBV6-5; cdr3_aa: CASSTGQANQPQHF
d_call: NA; j_call: TRBJ1-2; v_call: TRBV7-2; cdr3_aa: CASSLELPRGYTF
d_call: NA; j_call: TRBJ2-7; v_call: TRBV5-6; cdr3_aa: CASSDRNNRAPRREQYF
d_call: TRBD2; j_call: TRBJ2-5; v_call: TRBV7-2; cdr3_aa: CASSLEAGFSGTQETQYF
d_call: TRBD1; j_call: TRBJ1-1; v_call: TRBV2; cdr3_aa: CASFPRWTGVTEAFF
d_call: TRBD1; j_call: TRBJ1-4; v_call: TRBV10-3; cdr3_aa: CAISEQGARGSEKLFF
d_call: NA; j_call: TRBJ1-4; v_call: TRBV5-6; cdr3_aa: CASSRRATNEKLFF
d_call: NA; j_call: TRBJ1-5; v_call: TRBV7-2; cdr3_aa: CASSLASPSSNQPQHF
d_call: NA; j_call: TRBJ1-1; v_call: TRBV6-6; cdr3_aa: CASSQHMNTEAFF
d_call: NA; j_call: TRBJ1-2; v_call: TRBV9; cdr3_aa: CASSPTEYHYGYTF
d_call: NA; j_call: TRBJ2-7; v_call: TRBV27; cdr3_aa: CASSSLSLYEQYF
d_call: TRBD2; j_call: TRBJ2-3; v_call: TRBV5-1; cdr3_aa: CASSLALAGTDTQYF
d_call: NA; j_call: TRBJ2-7; v_call: TRBV7-3; cdr3_aa: CASSPNGVEQYF
d_call: NA; j_call: TRBJ2-1; v_call: TRBV11-1; cdr3_aa: CASTKGGGMEFF
d_call: TRBD1; j_call: TRBJ2-3; v_call: TRBV30; cdr3_aa: CAWRRWTRDRGQTDTQYF
d_call: NA; j_call: TRBJ2-5; v_call: TRBV5-5; cdr3_aa: CASSLVRETQYF
d_call: NA; j_call: TRBJ2-4; v_call: TRBV6-1; cdr3_aa: CASSELWQNIQYF
d_call: NA; j_call: TRBJ2-1; v_call: TRBV21-1; cdr3_aa: CASSKERKWQFCSYNEQFF
d_call: NA; j_call: TRBJ1-6; v_call: TRBV6-4; cdr3_aa: CASTDEVRPHF
d_call: NA; j_call: TRBJ2-2; v_call: TRBV19; cdr3_aa: CASSRGGDTGELFF
d_call: TRBD2; j_call: TRBJ2-2; v_call: TRBV5-4; cdr3_aa: CASSFSGGYTGELFF
d_call: TRBD1; j_call: TRBJ1-2; v_call: TRBV27; cdr3_aa: CASSLSGTGQYGYTF
d_call: NA; j_call: TRBJ1-6; v_call: TRBV4-1; cdr3_aa: CASSQDQVAYNSPLHF
d_call: TRBD2; j_call: TRBJ2-4; v_call: TRBV28; cdr3_aa: CASSLLASGGSRNIQYF
d_call: TRBD1; j_call: TRBJ2-7; v_call: TRBV5-1; cdr3_aa: CASGRGNDEQYF
d_call: NA; j_call: TRBJ2-1; v_call: TRBV7-3; cdr3_aa: CASSSPQHNEQFF
d_call: NA; j_call: TRBJ1-6; v_call: TRBV7-2; cdr3_aa: CASSRQAGYNSPLHF